This TCR beta chain was obtained from a study of sequential checkpoint blockade in melanoma (dated by TCRdb to the late 2010s). For context, the study as a whole: Patients were randomized 1:1 to first-line nivolumab followed by ipilimumab (arm A) or ipilimumab followed by nivolumab (arm B). Maintenance nivolumab was given following each of the two trial sequences. DNA from about 90 pretreatment melanoma tumor samples underwent TCRbeta immunosequencing. For about two dozen patients, matched tumor biopsies were obtained before treatment and at week 13, following single-agent nivolumab (arm A) or ipilimumab (arm B). About 83% of the matched pre- and post-treatment tumor biopsy pairs came from the same lesion.

The CDR3 contains 16 residues, cysteine and phenylalanine counted. Only the CDR3 part of the read is kept: 48 bases, read in frame from the first base. V loses 5 bases, J loses 1 base, and the germline ends lie 16 bases apart. CDR1 and CDR2 are drawn from the germline V gene (reference sequence): LNHDA, SQIVND. The meaning of the sample's treatment or condition label: randomized to nivolumab then ipilimumab (arm A) or the reverse (arm B). No trial patient had received prior DNA-damaging chemotherapy. CheckMate 064, a randomized, open-label phase II trial of sequential checkpoint blockade, was the source of the samples, all of which came from patients with melanoma. Genomic DNA from formalin-fixed paraffin-embedded (FFPE) tissue samples was used for tumor TCR sequencing. TCRbeta CDR3 regions were immunosequenced from genomic DNA with the immunoSEQ Assay. Before high-throughput sequencing, the genomic DNA was amplified using bias-controlled multiplex PCR. The original methods were these. To quantify the absolute abundance of each unique TCRbeta CDR3 region, the sequences were collapsed and filtered. Clonality, defined as 1 minus Pielou's evenness, was calculated using only productive rearrangements. Tumor T-cell fraction was calculated by normalizing TCRbeta template counts to usable DNA, which was estimated from several housekeeping genes. Clones with significantly greater frequencies in on-treatment versus baseline samples were identified using a previously published method. The immuneACCESS repertoire file appears here via TCRdb, limited to in-frame rearrangements. These files lack a portion of the clones; in checked studies, under half of the deficit traces to unresolved V genes, and the cause of the others is not known. The V and J calls and clone size are taken from that table; D and trimming were inferred from the DNA. A total of about 4,900 clones appear in this sample, over 30% of them only once. Around 12% of the sample lies in the top ten.

The paper as a whole reports these results and caveats: The model for predicting response that combines TCR metrics with mutation burden needs to be validated in larger, independent patient cohorts. Achieving clinical benefit was about 30 times more likely for patients whose tumor T-cell fraction and clonality increased by week 13. Tumor T-cell fraction and clonality correlated with PD-L1 staining and CD8+ T-cell counts but not with mutational load. Small sample sizes and reduced statistical power limited the analyses of tumor T-cell fraction within each arm. In the nivolumab-first arm (arm A), an association was found between pretreatment tumor TIL clonality and response (P = .04).

As concerns this clone: Its target antigen remains unknown. The sample holds no much larger clone one base away, and base qualities are not on file.

The chain links TRBV19 with TRBJ2-3; the best D guess is TRBD1, with 5 bases matching. The receptor was isolated from a human donor with melanoma. The sequences come from tumor tissue (inferred from file names), collected from a patient given nivolumab and ipilimumab in sequence. The DNA reads as follows: TGTGCCAGTAGTGGCCGTGGGGCTCGGGGCACAGATACGCAGTATTTT. Its product reads: CASSGRGARGTDTQYF.